Following are 22 T cell receptor beta chains from one sample sequenced in a study of CD8+ T cells in alopecia areata. RNA extraction and reverse transcription yielded cDNA as sequencing template. Clones were read by immunoSEQ multiplex PCR, and TCRdb kept only the in-frame ones, dropping some. The sample records hundreds of thousands of clones, under 70% being singletons. This material consisted of CD4+ T cells sorted from blood, taken at week 0. Receptor source: a human donor with alopecia areata.

The chain combines TRBV5-6 with TRBJ1-1; D might be TRBD1 (5 bases). V lost 0 bases, J lost 8 bases, and 8 bases lay in between. This CDR3 spans 12 amino acids. Per germline, CDR1 SGHDT and CDR2 YYEEEE. CDR3 amino acids: CASSLVQGEAFF. The CDR3 region has the DNA TGTGCCAGCAGCTTGGTGCAGGGCGAAGCTTTCTTT.

This sequence joins TRBV4-1 and TRBJ1-1, with D uncertain. Trimming removed 3 bases at V and 9 bases at J, with 14 bases between. CDR3 size: 13 residues. Germline CDR1 reads MGHRA; CDR2 reads YSYEKL. CDR3 region: CASSQGTDGKAFF. CDR3 DNA: TGCGCCAGCAGCCAGGGCACCGACGGGAAAGCTTTCTTT.

V gene TRBV2 combines with J gene TRBJ1-5; weak D call: TRBD1 (5 bases). V lost 2 bases and J 7 bases, leaving 12 bases between the germline ends. The germline gives CDR1 SNHLY, CDR2 FYNNEI. The CDR3 contains 14 residues. The CDR3 DNA reads TGTGCCAGCAGTGAACAGGGAACTCTCCAGCCCCAGCATTTT. This translates into CASSEQGTLQPQHF.

The chain is built from TRBV11-1 and TRBJ1-6; D unresolved. The CDR3 covers 14 residues. Germline V gene lookup returns CDR1 SGHAT and CDR2 FQDESV (reference sequence). With 6 bases removed from V and 11 bases from J, the gap between germline ends came to 17 bases. The CDR3 is CASSLNTPGAPLHF. CDR3 bases: TGTGCCAGCAGTCTAAACACCCCCGGGGCACCCCTCCACTTT.

The rearrangement joins TRBV2 to TRBJ1-1; the match to TRBD1 covers 10 bases. J was trimmed by 4 bases and V by 4 bases; bases with no gene match: 3. There are 14 residues in the CDR3. The germline V gene encodes CDR1 SNHLY and CDR2 FYNNEI. The CDR3 coding sequence is TGTGCCAGCAGTGCCTGGACAGGGGGCACTGAAGCTTTCTTT. Translation: CASSAWTGGTEAFF.

The chain combines TRBV30 with TRBJ2-4; a possible D gene is TRBD1 (6 bases). V shed 0 bases and J shed 0 bases, with 15 bases lying between them. Germline loops: CDR1 GTSNPN, CDR2 SVGIG (reference sequence). The CDR3 loop spans 17 amino acids. CDR3 sequence (DNA): TGTGCCTGGAGTGTAGTGAGGACAGATCTAGCCAAAAACATTCAGTACTTC. Its translation: CAWSVVRTDLAKNIQYF.

This clone has only a few counts. This rearrangement joins TRBV23-1 to TRBJ2-7; 11 bases are shared with TRBD1. TRBV23-1 is an ORF; its function is uncertain. This CDR3 is 16 amino acids long. The junction had 9 bases not matched to a gene; V was cut back by 3 bases and J by 5 bases. CDR3 region: CASSQPGQGVSNEQYF. DNA for the CDR3: TGCGCCAGCAGTCAGCCGGGACAGGGGGTTTCTAACGAGCAGTACTTC.

CDR3 protein: CAWSVLAGKNIQYF. The CDR3 nucleotides read TGTGCCTGGAGTGTACTAGCGGGCAAAAACATTCAGTACTTC. This chain uses TRBV30 with TRBJ2-4; 9 nucleotides match TRBD2. The V segment lost 0 bases and the J segment 3 bases; nucleotides outside the gene matches: 0. Germline CDR1 GTSNPN, CDR2 SVGIG (reference sequence). CDR3 length equals 14 residues.

This clone was detected only once. The CDR3 sequence: CASSLFSGTSGVIQETQYF. CDR3 bases: TGCGCCAGCAGCTTATTTTCCGGGACTAGCGGGGTTATCCAAGAGACCCAGTACTTC. The rearrangement links TRBV5-1 to TRBJ2-5, with TRBD2 matching 13 bases. The CDR3 extends over 19 amino acids. J gave up 1 base and V 2 bases, and 11 bases lay outside the gene matches. Germline CDR1 is SGHRS and CDR2 is YFSETQ.

This clone was counted between two and nine times. CDR3 coding DNA: TGCGCCAGCAGCCAAGTGGGTGGAGTACCAGATACGCAGTATTTT. It codes for CASSQVGGVPDTQYF. The chain uses TRBV4-1 and TRBJ2-3; no definite D call. Germline CDR1 MGHRA, CDR2 YSYEKL. The CDR3 sequence is 15 residues long. Trimming cost V 1 base and J 4 bases, with 12 bases left between them.

The V call is TRBV11-2, the J call TRBJ2-7, with D unresolved. The CDR3 totals 14 residues. Trimming took 1 base from V and 3 from J, leaving 10 bases between them. The germline V gene encodes CDR1 SGHAT and CDR2 FQNNGV. The CDR3 sequence: CASSLGQTIYEQYF. The CDR3 DNA follows: TGTGCCAGCAGCTTAGGGCAGACCATCTACGAGCAGTACTTC.

This clone was seen a handful of times. The J gene is TRBJ2-2, the V gene TRBV7-2; D is possibly TRBD2 (5 bases). Per germline, CDR1 SGHTA and CDR2 FQGNSA. Trimming removed 2 bases from V and 4 bases from J, with 11 bases in between. This CDR3 is 15 amino acids long. CDR3 DNA: TGTGCCAGCAGCTTAAGAAGCGGCGGCACCGGGGAGCTGTTTTTT. Its translation: CASSLRSGGTGELFF.

This chain joins TRBV7-8 and TRBJ2-5; maybe TRBD1 (5 bases). Germline V gives CDR1 SGHVS, CDR2 FQNEAQ. The V end lost 1 base, the J end lost 5 bases, and 14 bases lay between the germline ends. The CDR3 runs to 15 residues. DNA of the CDR3: TGTGCCAGCAGCTTAGATGCAGGGCGGTACGAGACCCAGTACTTC. This translates into CASSLDAGRYETQYF.

The V gene is TRBV15, the J gene TRBJ2-2; D is perhaps TRBD1 (6 bases). The length of the CDR3 is 16 residues. V dropped 5 bases and J dropped 0 bases, with 13 bases sitting between them. Germline-derived CDR1 and CDR2 are LNHNV and YYDKDF (reference sequence). The CDR3 is CATSRGTRANTGELFF. The CDR3 nucleotides are TGTGCCACCAGCCGAGGGACACGCGCGAACACCGGGGAGCTGTTTTTT.

This chain joins TRBV30 and TRBJ2-7, with D possibly TRBD2 on 6 matching bases. Germline V gene lookup returns CDR1 GTSNPN and CDR2 SVGIG (reference sequence). Trimming stripped 2 bases from V and 1 base from J, with 9 bases between. The CDR3 runs 13 residues. This chain's CDR3 is CAWSSGRSYEQYF. The CDR3 DNA reads TGTGCCTGGAGTAGCGGGCGATCCTACGAGCAGTACTTC.

The chain joins TRBV30 to TRBJ1-3; weak D call: TRBD1 (6 bases). The germline V gene has CDR1 GTSNPN and CDR2 SVGIG (reference sequence). The CDR3 sequence is 15 residues long. The V end lost 3 bases, the J end lost 2 bases, and 14 bases lay between the germline ends. CDR3 bases: TGTGCCTGGAGGGATAGGGGGAAGGCTGGAAACACCATATATTTT. This sequence encodes CAWRDRGKAGNTIYF.

The chain has TRBV29-1 and TRBJ2-7; D may be TRBD1 (6 bases). CDR1 is SQVTM, CDR2 ANQGSEA, per germline. This CDR3 has 13 residues. V shed 2 bases and J shed 4 bases, with 12 bases lying between them. CDR3 sequence reads: CSVEPKQGYEQYF. For the CDR3, the DNA is TGCAGCGTTGAACCTAAGCAGGGGTACGAGCAGTACTTC.

The chain uses TRBV25-1 and TRBJ1-5; D not certain. The CDR3 contains 14 residues. In germline, CDR1 is MGHDK, CDR2 SYGVNS. The ends were cut back, 5 bases at V and 2 bases at J, with 10 bases in the middle. The CDR3 DNA reads as TGTGCCAGCAGTCGGGGTGGAGGCAATCAGCCCCAGCATTTT. Its translation: CASSRGGGNQPQHF.

This clone was seen a handful of times. The DNA of the CDR3 is TGTGCCTGGAGTGTCAGGGGTCCTGGTGAGCAGTTCTTC. Its protein product is CAWSVRGPGEQFF. The chain is built from TRBV30 and TRBJ2-1; possible D gene TRBD1, 6 bases. This CDR3 comprises 13 residues. Trimming shortened V by 0 bases and J by 9 bases, and 12 bases separated the two germline ends. Germline CDR1 is GTSNPN and CDR2 is SVGIG (reference sequence).

The chain uses TRBV30 and TRBJ2-2; a possible D gene is TRBD2 (5 bases). The germline V gene has CDR1 GTSNPN and CDR2 SVGIG (reference sequence). The CDR3 spans 11 residues. Trimming took off 3 bases at V and 6 bases at J, with 5 bases between the two ends. The CDR3 spells CAWRLAGELFF. In DNA, the CDR3 is TGTGCCTGGAGACTAGCCGGGGAGCTGTTTTTT.

This clone showed up just a few times. The chain carries TRBV9 and TRBJ2-5; D gene unclear. Trimming stripped 0 bases from V and 4 bases from J, with 13 bases between. The CDR3 extends over 15 amino acids. Germline V CDR1 and CDR2: SGDLS, YYNGEE. This chain's CDR3 is CASSVDPVVGETQYF. The DNA for the CDR3 is TGTGCCAGCAGCGTAGATCCGGTAGTGGGAGAGACCCAGTACTTC.

The chain carries TRBV4-3 and TRBJ1-2, with 9 bases identical to TRBD1. Trimming took 1 base from V and 8 from J; bases not matched to a gene: 5. Germline lookup yields CDR1 LGHNA and CDR2 YSLEER. The CDR3 runs 14 residues. CDR3 loop: CASSQAGTGYGYTF. DNA of the CDR3: TGCGCCAGCAGCCAAGCCGGGACAGGGTACGGCTACACCTTC.